These 19 T cell receptor beta chains were sequenced from one sample in a study of post-analysis software for immune sequencing data. Study-wide results and caveats: Five or six TRBV segments (TRBV5-6, TRBV5-1 and TRBV20-1 among them) occurred more frequently in patients than in controls.

These TCRs are of unknown antigen specificity. Each TCR beta cDNA library carried unique molecular identifiers. TCRdb ran MiXCR on the PCR reads and lists one entry per CDR3 protein. The table has hundreds of thousands of distinct CDR3 sequences, roughly 50% seen once. Sequencing was done on a sample of blood. Receptor source: a girl under 18 with multiple sclerosis.

The rearrangement joins TRBV20-1 to TRBJ2-7; 9 bases map to TRBD2. The last part of the DNA fits TRBJ2-5 better; the J call may be wrong. Germline assignment: CDR1 DFQATT and CDR2 SNEGSKA (reference sequence). This CDR3 region has 15 residues. This CDR3 reads CSVRTLAGRQETQYF. The CDR3 DNA follows: TGCAGTGTCAGAACCCTAGCGGGACGTCAGGAGACCCAGTACTTC.

The chain has TRBV13 and TRBJ1-4; D unresolved. V was pared by 4 bases and J by 5 bases, with 14 bases between. Germline lookup yields CDR1 PRHDT and CDR2 FYEKMQ (reference sequence). The CDR3 has 15 amino acids. The CDR3 spells CASSSRTDVNEKLFF. CDR3 sequence (DNA): TGTGCCAGCAGCTCCCGGACCGATGTCAATGAAAAACTGTTTTTT. Supplemented by reference TRBV13 and TRBJ1-4, the full variable domain reads AAGVIQSPRHLIKEKRETATLKCYPIPRHDTVYWYQQGPGQDPQFLISFYEKMQSDKGSIPDRFSAQQFSDYHSELNMSSLELGDSALYFCASSSRTDVNEKLFFGSGTQLSVL.

This chain uses TRBV24-1 with TRBJ2-1, with D perhaps matching TRBD1 or TRBD2 (6 bases each). The CDR3 has 15 amino acids. V dropped 4 bases and J dropped 7 bases, with 16 bases sitting between them. In germline, CDR1 is KGHDR, CDR2 SFDVKD. The CDR3 is CATSDPSGAGNEQFF. CDR3 nucleotides: TGTGCCACCAGTGACCCTTCGGGGGCGGGTAATGAGCAGTTCTTC.

The CDR3 loop reads CASSLWDRGPDGYTF. The CDR3 DNA is TGTGCCAGCAGTTTATGGGACAGGGGGCCGGATGGCTACACCTTC. The chain carries TRBV28 and TRBJ1-2; 11 bases align to TRBD1. This CDR3 spans 15 amino acids. Germline V CDR1 and CDR2: MDHEN, SYDVKM. Trimming removed 0 bases from V and 6 bases from J; junction bases left unmatched: 3.

The chain carries TRBV20-1 and TRBJ2-5; the D gene is possibly TRBD2 (6 bases). This CDR3 is built from 12 residues. V lost 7 bases and J 5 bases, leaving 14 bases between the germline ends. From germline, CDR1 is DFQATT and CDR2 SNEGSKA (reference sequence). Here the CDR3 reads CSVNHRGETQYF. The CDR3 nucleotides read TGCAGTGTTAACCACCGGGGGGAGACCCAGTACTTC.

The chain joins TRBV27 to TRBJ1-1, with 7 nucleotides matching TRBD1. This CDR3 comprises 14 residues. Trimming took 6 bases from V and 4 from J; bases not matched to a gene: 8. Germline-derived CDR1 and CDR2 are MNHEY and SMNVEV (reference sequence). The CDR3: CASSNFDRATEAFF. DNA for the CDR3: TGTGCCAGCAGCAACTTCGACAGGGCCACTGAAGCTTTCTTT.

This clonotype has more than one count but fewer than ten. The rearrangement uses TRBV20-1 and TRBJ2-5; no clear D. Between the trimmed V and J ends, which lost 0 bases and 7 bases, there was a span of 18 bases. Germline V lookup: CDR1 DFQATT, CDR2 SNEGSKA (reference sequence). CDR3 length: 15 residues. The CDR3 coding sequence is TGCAGTGCTAGAGATTTGACGGGCGACGGGTGGACCCAGTACTTC. Encoded protein: CSARDLTGDGWTQYF.

This clonotype was seen a few times. This chain uses TRBV4-1 with TRBJ2-2, with D unresolved. CDR3 length: 15 amino acids. Trimming removed 2 bases at V and 2 bases at J, with 9 bases between. CDR1 and CDR2 from the germline V gene are MGHRA and YSYEKL. The chain's CDR3 is CASSQLVGNTGELFF. The CDR3, as DNA: TGCGCCAGCAGCCAATTGGTGGGAAACACCGGGGAGCTGTTTTTT.

This clonotype has just a few counts. Its ends do not fully match the called genes, so a read error is possible. The chain couples TRBV20-1 to TRBJ2-7, with D possibly being TRBD1 (5 bases). CDR1 is DFQATT and CDR2 is SNEGSKA in the germline V gene (reference sequence). CDR3 size: 13 residues. CDR3: CGAREDIGGEQYF. The DNA for the CDR3 is TGCGGTGCTAGAGAGGACATAGGTGGTGAGCAGTACTTC.

For this clonotype: One end of the junction fails to match germline, which may point to a read error. This sequence joins TRBV4-2 and TRBJ2-1; 9 nucleotides line up with TRBD1. This CDR3 has 16 residues. Germline V gives CDR1 LGHNA, CDR2 YNFKEQ. CDR3 amino acids: CAGSRGTDRGNNEQFF. CDR3 sequence (DNA): TGTGCCGGCAGCCGAGGCACCGACAGGGGGAACAATGAGCAGTTCTTC.

V gene TRBV30 combines with J gene TRBJ2-1; D uncertain. This CDR3 has 15 residues. Germline-derived CDR1 and CDR2 are GTSNPN and SVGIG (reference sequence). Trimming took off 2 bases at V and 5 bases at J, with 16 bases between the two ends. CDR3 sequence reads: CAWSFSAVHNNEQFF. The CDR3 DNA reads TGTGCCTGGAGTTTCTCGGCTGTCCACAACAATGAGCAGTTCTTC.

The chain uses TRBV3-1 and TRBJ1-5; no definite D call. The CDR3 contains 14 residues. The ends were cut back, 0 bases at V and 5 bases at J, with 8 bases in the middle. Germline V gene sequence: CDR1 LGHDT, CDR2 YNNKEL (reference sequence). The chain's CDR3 is CASSQDLGDQPQHF. The CDR3 coding sequence is TGTGCCAGCAGCCAAGATCTTGGGGATCAGCCCCAGCATTTT.

The chain couples TRBV5-1 to TRBJ1-2; no clear D gene. Germline V gives CDR1 SGHRS, CDR2 YFSETQ. The CDR3 has 13 amino acids. V lost 4 bases to trimming and J lost 4 bases, with 11 bases between them. The DNA for the CDR3 is TGCGCCAGCAGCCCTGGTATAGCCTATGGCTACACCTTC. This codes for CASSPGIAYGYTF. The whole variable domain, remainder taken from reference TRBV5-1 and TRBJ1-2, is KAGVTQTPRYLIKTRGQQVTLSCSPISGHRSVSWYQQTPGQGLQFLFEYFSETQRNKGNFPGRFSGRQFSNSRSEMNVSTLELGDSALYLCASSPGIAYGYTFGSGTRLTVV.

The V call is TRBV20-1, the J call TRBJ1-2; D might be TRBD1 (6 bases). The germline gives CDR1 DFQATT, CDR2 SNEGSKA (reference sequence). Trimming removed 0 bases from V and 3 bases from J, with 20 bases in between. CDR3 length equals 17 residues. This CDR3 is CSARDPDSSSGYYGYTF. In nucleotides, the CDR3 is TGCAGTGCTAGAGACCCGGACAGTTCGTCGGGGTACTATGGCTACACCTTC.

The CDR3 reads CATVDHRNTEAFF. CDR3 sequence (DNA): TGTGCCACCGTGGATCATCGGAACACTGAAGCTTTCTTT. The rearrangement joins TRBV15 to TRBJ1-1; D ambiguous. Trimming pared 8 bases from V and 1 base from J, leaving 11 bases between. Germline CDR1 LNHNV, CDR2 YYDKDF (reference sequence). The CDR3 length is 13 residues.

CDR3 sequence: CASRLTGHVGNTEAFF. In nucleotides, the CDR3 is TGTGCCAGCAGATTGACAGGGCATGTGGGGAACACTGAAGCTTTCTTT. The chain has TRBV7-9 and TRBJ1-1, with 7 nucleotides matching TRBD1. There are 16 residues in the CDR3. Germline CDR1 SEHNR, CDR2 FQNEAQ (reference sequence). Trimming removed 6 bases from V and 1 base from J; junction bases left unmatched: 11.

The CDR3 region is CSATGQDGGYSNQPQHF. The CDR3 DNA is TGCAGTGCAACGGGACAGGACGGGGGGTATAGCAATCAGCCCCAGCATTTT. V is TRBV20-1 and J is TRBJ1-5; 8 bases are shared with TRBD1. V was pared by 6 bases and J by 0 bases, with 13 bases of the junction left unmatched. CDR1 is DFQATT and CDR2 is SNEGSKA in the germline V gene (reference sequence). The length of the CDR3 is 17 residues.

This chain joins TRBV3-1 and TRBJ1-2; 9 positions agree with TRBD1. The CDR3 is 14 amino acids. Germline lookup yields CDR1 LGHDT and CDR2 YNNKEL (reference sequence). The ends lost 4 bases at V and 5 bases at J; junction bases unmatched: 5. The CDR3 region is CASSRQGESYGYTF. CDR3 bases: TGTGCCAGCAGCCGACAGGGGGAGAGTTATGGCTACACCTTC.

The rearrangement joins TRBV20-1 to TRBJ1-1; D may be TRBD1 (5 bases). Trimming pared 0 bases from V and 0 bases from J, leaving 11 bases between. CDR3 length: 15 amino acids. Germline loops: CDR1 DFQATT, CDR2 SNEGSKA (reference sequence). In DNA, the CDR3 is TGCAGTGCTAGAGATCGGGGCATCGTGAACACTGAAGCTTTCTTT. Translation gives CSARDRGIVNTEAFF.